This TCR beta chain was sequenced for a study of OX40 agonist ivuxolimab in advanced cancers. Trimming removed 4 bases at V and 0 bases at J, with 14 bases between. CDR3 size: 15 residues. CDR1 and CDR2 from the germline V gene are SGHKS and YYEKEE (reference sequence). Study-wide results and caveats: In the 0.1 to 3.0 mg/kg range, CD4+ and CD8+ blood T cells had expanded clonally by week 6. The mean number of expanded clones was higher in CD8+ T cells than in CD4+.

This table comes from immunoSEQ multiplex PCR, and its TCRdb copy is limited to in-frame clones, with some not included. The sample yields roughly 7,000 clones, 65% to 75% seen once. For this clone: The antigen is not known.

The TCR originated in an adult with an advanced solid tumor such as melanoma, head and neck, liver or kidney cancer. The specimen comprised CD4+ or CD8+ T cells sorted from blood, sampled in a trial of the OX40 agonist ivuxolimab. The chain has TRBV5-5 and TRBJ2-7; perhaps TRBD2 as D (6 bases). The CDR3 DNA reads as TGTGCCAGCAGCACCGCTGCGGGACCCTCCTACGAGCAGTACTTC. Residues: CASSTAAGPSYEQYF.